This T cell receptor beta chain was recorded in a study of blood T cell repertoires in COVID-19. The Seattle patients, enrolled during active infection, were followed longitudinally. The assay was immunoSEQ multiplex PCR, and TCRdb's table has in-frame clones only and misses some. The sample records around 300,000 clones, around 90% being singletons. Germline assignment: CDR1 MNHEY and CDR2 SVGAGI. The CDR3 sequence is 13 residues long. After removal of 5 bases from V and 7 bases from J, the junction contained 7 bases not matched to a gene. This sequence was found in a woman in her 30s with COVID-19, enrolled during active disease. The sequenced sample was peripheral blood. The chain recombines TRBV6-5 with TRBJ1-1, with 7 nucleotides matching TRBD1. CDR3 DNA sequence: TGTGCCAGCAGTCCGGGACAGTCTCATGAAGCTTTCTTT. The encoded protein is CASSPGQSHEAFF.